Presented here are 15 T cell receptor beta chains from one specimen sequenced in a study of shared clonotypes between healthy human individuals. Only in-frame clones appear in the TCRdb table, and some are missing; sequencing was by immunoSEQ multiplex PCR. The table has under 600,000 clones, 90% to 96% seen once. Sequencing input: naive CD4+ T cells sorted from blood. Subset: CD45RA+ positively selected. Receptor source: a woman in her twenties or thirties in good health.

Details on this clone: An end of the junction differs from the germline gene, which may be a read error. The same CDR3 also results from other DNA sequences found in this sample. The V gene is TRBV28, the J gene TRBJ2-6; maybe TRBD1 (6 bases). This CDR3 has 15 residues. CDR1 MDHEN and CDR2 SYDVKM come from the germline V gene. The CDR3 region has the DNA TGTGCTAGCAGTTTGCAGGGGTCAGGGGCCAACGTCCTGACTTTC. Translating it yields CASSLQGSGANVLTF.

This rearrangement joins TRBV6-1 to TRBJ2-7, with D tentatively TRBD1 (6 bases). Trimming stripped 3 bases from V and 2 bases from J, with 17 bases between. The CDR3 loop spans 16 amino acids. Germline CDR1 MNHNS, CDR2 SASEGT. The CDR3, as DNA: TGTGCCAGCAGTGAGTCGTCAGGGGCTGTCCCCTACGAGCAGTACTTC. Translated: CASSESSGAVPYEQYF.

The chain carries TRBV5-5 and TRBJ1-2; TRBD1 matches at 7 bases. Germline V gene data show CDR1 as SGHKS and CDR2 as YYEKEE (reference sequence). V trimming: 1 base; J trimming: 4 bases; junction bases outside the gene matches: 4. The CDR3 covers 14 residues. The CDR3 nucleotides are TGTGCCAGCAGCTTGAGCGGGACAGCCTATGGCTACACCTTC. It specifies CASSLSGTAYGYTF.

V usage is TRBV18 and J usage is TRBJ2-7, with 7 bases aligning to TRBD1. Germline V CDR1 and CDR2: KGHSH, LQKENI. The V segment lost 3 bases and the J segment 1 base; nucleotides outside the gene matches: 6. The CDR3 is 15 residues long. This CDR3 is CASSPQQGWSYEQYF. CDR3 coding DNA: TGTGCCAGCTCACCGCAACAGGGGTGGTCCTACGAGCAGTACTTC. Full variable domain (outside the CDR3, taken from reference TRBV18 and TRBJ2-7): NAGVMQNPRHLVRRRGQEARLRCSPMKGHSHVYWYRQLPEEGLKFMVYLQKENIIDESGMPKERFSAEFPKEGPSILRIQQVVRGDSAAYFCASSPQQGWSYEQYFGPGTRLTVT.

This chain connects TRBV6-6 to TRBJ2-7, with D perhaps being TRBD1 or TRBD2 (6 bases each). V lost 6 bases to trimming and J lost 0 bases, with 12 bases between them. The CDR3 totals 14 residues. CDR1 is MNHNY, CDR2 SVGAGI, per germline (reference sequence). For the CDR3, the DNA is TGTGCCAGCAGCCAAGGGGGGAGCTCCTACGAGCAGTACTTC. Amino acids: CASSQGGSSYEQYF.

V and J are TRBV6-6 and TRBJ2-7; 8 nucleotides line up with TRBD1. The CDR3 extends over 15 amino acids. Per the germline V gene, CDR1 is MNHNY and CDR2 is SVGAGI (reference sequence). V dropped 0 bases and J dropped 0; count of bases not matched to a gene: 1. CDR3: CASSYSTGVSYEQYF. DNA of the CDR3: TGTGCCAGCAGTTACTCGACAGGGGTCTCCTACGAGCAGTACTTC.

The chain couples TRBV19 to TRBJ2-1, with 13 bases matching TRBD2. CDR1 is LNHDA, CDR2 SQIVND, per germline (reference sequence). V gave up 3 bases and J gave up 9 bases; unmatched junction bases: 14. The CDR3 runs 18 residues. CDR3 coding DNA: TGTGCCAGTAGTATGGGGACTCGCGGACTAGCGGGAGAGGTTGAGCAGTTCTTC. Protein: CASSMGTRGLAGEVEQFF.

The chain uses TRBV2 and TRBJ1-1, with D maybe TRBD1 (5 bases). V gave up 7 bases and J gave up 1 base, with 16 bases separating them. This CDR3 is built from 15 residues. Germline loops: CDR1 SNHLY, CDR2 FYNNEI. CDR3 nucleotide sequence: TGTGCCAGCAAGTCGCAGGGACCATCGAACACTGAAGCTTTCTTT. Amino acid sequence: CASKSQGPSNTEAFF. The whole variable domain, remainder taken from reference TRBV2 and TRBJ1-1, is EPEVTQTPSHQVTQMGQEVILRCVPISNHLYFYWYRQILGQKVEFLVSFYNNEISEKSEIFDDQFSVERPDGSNFTLKIRSTKLEDSAMYFCASKSQGPSNTEAFFGQGTRLTVV.

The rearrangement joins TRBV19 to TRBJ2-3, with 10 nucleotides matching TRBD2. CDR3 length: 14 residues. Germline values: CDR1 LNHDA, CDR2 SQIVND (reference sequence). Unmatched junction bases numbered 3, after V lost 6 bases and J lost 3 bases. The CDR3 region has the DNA TGTGCCAGTAGCACGGGACTAGCGACAGATACGCAGTATTTT. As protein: CASSTGLATDTQYF.

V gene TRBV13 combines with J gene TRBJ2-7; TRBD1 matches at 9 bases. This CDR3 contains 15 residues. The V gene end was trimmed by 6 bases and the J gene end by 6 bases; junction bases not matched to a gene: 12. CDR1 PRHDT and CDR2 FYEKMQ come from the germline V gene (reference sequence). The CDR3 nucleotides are TGTGCCAGCAGATGGACCGGGACAGGGCTTGGCGAGCAGTACTTC. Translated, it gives CASRWTGTGLGEQYF. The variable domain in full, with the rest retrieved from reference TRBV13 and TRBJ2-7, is AAGVIQSPRHLIKEKRETATLKCYPIPRHDTVYWYQQGPGQDPQFLISFYEKMQSDKGSIPDRFSAQQFSDYHSELNMSSLELGDSALYFCASRWTGTGLGEQYFGPGTRLTVT.

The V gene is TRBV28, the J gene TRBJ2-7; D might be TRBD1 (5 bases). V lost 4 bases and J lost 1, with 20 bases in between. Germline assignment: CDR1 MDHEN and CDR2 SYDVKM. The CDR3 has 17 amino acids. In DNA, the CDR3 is TGTGCCAGCAGTTCGTCGGGCCTGACAGATTCTTCCTACGAGCAGTACTTC. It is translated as CASSSSGLTDSSYEQYF.

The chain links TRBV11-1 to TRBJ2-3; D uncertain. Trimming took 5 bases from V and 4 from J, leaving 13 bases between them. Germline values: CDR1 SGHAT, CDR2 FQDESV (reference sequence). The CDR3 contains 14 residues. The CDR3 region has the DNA TGTGCCAGCAGCCAACAACAAATCTCAGATACGCAGTATTTT. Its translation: CASSQQQISDTQYF.

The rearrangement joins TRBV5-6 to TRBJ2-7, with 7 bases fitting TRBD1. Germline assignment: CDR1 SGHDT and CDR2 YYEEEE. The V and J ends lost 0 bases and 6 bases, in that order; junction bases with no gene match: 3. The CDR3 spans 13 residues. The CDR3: CASSLVGGAEQYF. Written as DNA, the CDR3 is TGTGCCAGCAGCTTGGTAGGGGGCGCCGAGCAGTACTTC.

The CDR3 nucleotides are TGTGCCAGTAGTAACCCCATAGCGGGAGCTTATGAGCAGTTCTTC. The encoded protein is CASSNPIAGAYEQFF. The rearrangement uses TRBV19 and TRBJ2-1; 9 positions match TRBD2. This CDR3 region has 15 residues. Trimming at V came to 4 bases and at J to 8 bases, leaving 9 bases not matched to a gene. CDR1 and CDR2 from the germline V gene are LNHDA and SQIVND (reference sequence).

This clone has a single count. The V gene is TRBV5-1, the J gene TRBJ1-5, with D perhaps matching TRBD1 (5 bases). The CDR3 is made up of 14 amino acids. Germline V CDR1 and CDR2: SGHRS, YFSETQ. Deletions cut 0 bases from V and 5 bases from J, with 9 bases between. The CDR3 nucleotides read TGCGCCAGCAGCTTGGAAGGGGTTGATCAGCCCCAGCATTTT. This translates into CASSLEGVDQPQHF.